This TCR beta chain was sequenced in a study of molecular identifiers for immune sequencing clone quantification. TCRdb reprocessed the PCR reads with MiXCR, giving one entry per CDR3 protein. Of more than 300,000 distinct CDR3 sequences in the sample, about a fifth are singletons; the top ten hold roughly 0.8%. Trimming pared 7 bases from V and 2 bases from J, leaving 8 bases between. CDR1 and CDR2 (germline): MNHEY, SVGEGT. CDR3 size: 12 residues. About this clonotype itself: It may be a read error: a sequence one base away is much more abundant. The conserved final phenylalanine or tryptophan is absent from the CDR3, which likely points to a read error.

The chain recombines TRBV6-2 or TRBV6-3 with TRBJ2-5; D is uncertain. The material sequenced was naive CD8+ T cells from blood, with Jurkat cell RNA spiked in. The subset: FACS-sorted CD8+CD4-CCR7+CD45RA+ naive T cells. The clonotype comes from a human donor in good health. Some libraries in this study had Jurkat cell RNA spiked in. The DNA for the CDR3 is TGTGCCAGCACCAGAGGACAAGAGACCCAGTACTCC. This gives the protein CASTRGQETQYS.